The sample holds one count of the clone carrying this TCR beta chain. Its antigen is not known. The CDR3 is 14 residues long. Germline CDR1 and CDR2: SNHLY and FYNNEI. V was clipped by 10 bases and J by 5 bases; unmatched bases: 13. These data are taken from a study of T cells in localized non-small cell lung cancer. Regarding the study as a whole: Exceeding tumor, uninvolved adjacent lung had the highest T cell clonality. There was an association of higher blood T cell density with longer overall survival.

The repertoire was sequenced with immunoSEQ multiplex PCR; TCRdb's copy has only in-frame clones and lacks some. The table records 6,000 to 10,000 clones, roughly 92% of them present only once. V and J are TRBV2 and TRBJ1-1; TRBD1 aligns across 7 bases. The TCR sequence derives from a woman aged 35-75 years with stage I lung adenocarcinoma. Sequenced here: peripheral blood, sampled before any cancer treatment. The DNA for the CDR3 is TGTGCCACCACACAGAACAGGGGAGGGACTGAAGCTTTCTTT. It specifies CATTQNRGGTEAFF.